These 2 T cell receptor beta chains share one sample of origin, sequenced in a study of beta chain features in type 1 diabetes. Reverse transcribing all isolated RNA meant expressed TCRB transcripts were sequenced. Clones were read by immunoSEQ multiplex PCR, and TCRdb kept only the in-frame ones, dropping some. The table shows under 450,000 clones, with roughly 13% occurring only once. What was sequenced was naive CD4+ T cells from blood. The source of these receptors is a man aged 25 to 40 in good health.

In this sample, this clone turned up a few times. This chain links TRBV4-3 with TRBJ2-7; D assignment may be TRBD1 or TRBD2 (5 bases each). Germline V gives CDR1 LGHNA, CDR2 YSLEER. Trimming removed 3 bases at V and 4 bases at J, with 16 bases between. The CDR3 spans 15 residues. The CDR3 reads CASSHGPTRGYEQYV. The CDR3 DNA follows: TGCGCCAGCAGCCACGGACCGACGAGGGGTTACGAGCAGTACGTC.

This clone has only a few counts. V and J are TRBV29-1 and TRBJ1-1; D may be TRBD1 (5 bases). CDR3 length: 13 amino acids. Germline CDR1 and CDR2: SQVTM and ANQGSEA. V dropped 5 bases and J dropped 5 bases, with 15 bases sitting between them. CDR3 in amino acids: CSVKEGGVTEAFF. DNA of the CDR3: TGCAGCGTTAAGGAGGGAGGGGTAACTGAAGCTTTCTTT.